One and the same sample provided the 9 T cell receptor beta chains below, sequenced in a study of PD-1 blockade in classical Hodgkin lymphoma. Sequencing was performed with immunoSEQ multiplex PCR; in TCRdb, only in-frame clones are kept and a portion is missing. Of roughly 8,500 clones in the sample, around 88% were seen once. The time point denotes: cycle 4 day 1 (C4D1), after more than five weeks of nivolumab. Relapse after autologous stem cell transplantation occurred in every patient, and brentuximab vedotin exposure varied. Sequencing was performed on peripheral blood mononuclear cells (PBMCs), taken before the fourth cycle of nivolumab. Receptors originate from a human donor with classical Hodgkin lymphoma.

V gene TRBV29-1 combines with J gene TRBJ2-1; 7 bases are a match to TRBD1. The CDR3 is 11 residues long. Germline loops: CDR1 SQVTM, CDR2 ANQGSEA. J gave up 8 bases and V 7 bases, and 5 bases lay outside the gene matches. DNA for the CDR3: TGCAGCGCCGTAGACAGGGATGAGCAGTTCTTC. This translates into CSAVDRDEQFF.

The chain links TRBV19 to TRBJ1-2; 7 nucleotides line up with TRBD1. This CDR3 has 14 residues. The V gene's germline CDR1 is LNHDA and CDR2 SQIVND (reference sequence). Germline trimming cut 6 bases from V and 3 bases from J; bases unmatched to any gene: 7. The CDR3 loop is CASSRAGTDYGYTF. The CDR3 DNA follows: TGTGCCAGTAGCCGTGCAGGGACAGACTATGGCTACACCTTC.

This clone is medium-sized by share. The gene calls are TRBV6-1 and TRBJ2-1, with 9 bases aligning to TRBD2. V lost 8 bases to trimming and J lost 2 bases; unmatched junction nucleotides: 4. CDR3 size: 14 residues. Germline V gives CDR1 MNHNS, CDR2 SASEGT. For the CDR3, the DNA is TGTGCCAGCGGGGGACTAGCCACCTACAATGAGCAGTTCTTC. Protein: CASGGLATYNEQFF.

This chain joins TRBV5-4 and TRBJ2-1; the D is unclear. The CDR3 contains 17 residues. Trimming cost V 4 bases and J 7 bases, with 24 bases left between them. Germline values: CDR1 SGHNT, CDR2 YYREEE (reference sequence). CDR3 sequence: CASSPILGRAGQNEQFF. In nucleotides, the CDR3 is TGTGCCAGCAGCCCCATCCTAGGCCGTGCAGGCCAGAATGAGCAGTTCTTC. The whole variable domain, filled in from reference TRBV5-4 and TRBJ2-1, reads ETGVTQSPTHLIKTRGQQVTLRCSSQSGHNTVSWYQQALGQGPQFIFQYYREEENGRGNFPPRFSGLQFPNYSSELNVNALELDDSALYLCASSPILGRAGQNEQFFGPGTRLTVL.

As to this clone: This same CDR3 is encoded by further DNA sequences in the sample. The V call is TRBV28, the J call TRBJ2-7, with 10 bases matching TRBD1. Germline assignment: CDR1 MDHEN and CDR2 SYDVKM. The ends lost 9 bases at V and 3 bases at J; junction bases unmatched: 5. The CDR3 is 13 residues long. The CDR3 spells CASRRTGGYEQYF. CDR3 coding DNA: TGTGCCAGTCGACGGACAGGGGGCTACGAGCAGTACTTC.

The chain uses TRBV6-6 and TRBJ1-2; 7 positions agree with TRBD1. Trimming at V came to 8 bases and at J to 4 bases, leaving 16 bases not matched to a gene. Per the germline V gene, CDR1 is MNHNY and CDR2 is SVGAGI (reference sequence). The CDR3 spans 16 residues. The CDR3 loop reads CASFLTGQTSAYGYTF. The CDR3 DNA reads as TGTGCCAGCTTCCTTACGGGACAGACTTCCGCCTATGGCTACACCTTC.

The gene calls are TRBV29-1 and TRBJ2-1; the match to TRBD2 covers 9 bases. There are 17 residues in the CDR3. The junction had 9 bases not matched to a gene; V was cut back by 3 bases and J by 0 bases. Germline values: CDR1 SQVTM, CDR2 ANQGSEA. This chain's CDR3 is CSVDDLTSGSSYNEQFF. CDR3 DNA: TGCAGCGTTGACGACTTGACTAGCGGAAGCTCCTACAATGAGCAGTTCTTC.

This chain links TRBV7-2 with TRBJ2-1; 9 positions agree with TRBD1. The CDR3 loop spans 15 amino acids. Losses at the gene ends were 2 bases for V and 6 bases for J; bases not matched to a gene: 5. In germline, CDR1 is SGHTA, CDR2 FQGNSA. The CDR3 bases are TGTGCCAGCAGCTTAATGGGGGACAGGGTCAATGAGCAGTTCTTC. As protein: CASSLMGDRVNEQFF.

The chain uses TRBV5-6 and TRBJ2-7; D not certain. The length of the CDR3 is 12 residues. Trimming stripped 4 bases from V and 2 bases from J, with 7 bases between. Looked up from germline, CDR1 is SGHDT and CDR2 is YYEEEE. Written as DNA, the CDR3 is TGTGCCAGCAGCGTTGACACCTACGAGCAGTACTTC. The encoded protein is CASSVDTYEQYF. The whole variable domain, filled in from reference TRBV5-6 and TRBJ2-7, reads DAGVTQSPTHLIKTRGQQVTLRCSPKSGHDTVSWYQQALGQGPQFIFQYYEEEERQRGNFPDRFSGHQFPNYSSELNVNALLLGDSALYLCASSVDTYEQYFGPGTRLTVT.